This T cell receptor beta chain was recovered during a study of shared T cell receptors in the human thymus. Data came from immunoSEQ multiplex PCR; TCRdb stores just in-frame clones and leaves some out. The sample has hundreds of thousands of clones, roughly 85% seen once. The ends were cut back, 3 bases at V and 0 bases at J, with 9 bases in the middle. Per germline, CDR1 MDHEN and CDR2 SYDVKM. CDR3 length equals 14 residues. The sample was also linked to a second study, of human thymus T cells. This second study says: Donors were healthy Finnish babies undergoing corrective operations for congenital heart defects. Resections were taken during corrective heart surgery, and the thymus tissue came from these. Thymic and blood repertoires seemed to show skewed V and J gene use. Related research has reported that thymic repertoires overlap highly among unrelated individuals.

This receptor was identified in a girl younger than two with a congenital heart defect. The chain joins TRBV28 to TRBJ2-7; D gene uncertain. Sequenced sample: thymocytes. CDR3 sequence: CASSLQTVSYEQYF. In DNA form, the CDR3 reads TGTGCCAGCAGTTTGCAAACGGTCTCCTACGAGCAGTACTTC.